These T cell receptor beta chains were read from a single sample in a study of CD8 T cells in Susac syndrome. TCRdb redid the calling of the immunoSEQ multiplex PCR reads with MiXCR, one entry per CDR3 protein. The data show roughly 100,000 distinct CDR3 sequences, about 93% seen once. Sequenced material: CD4+ T cells from PBMCs. The receptors here all came from a human donor with Susac syndrome. CDR3s include the opening cysteine and the closing phenylalanine or tryptophan. D genes are given only for firm matches. Some rows have no size entry. The others give once, few or many, or a class for an expanded clone.

>TRBV20-1|NA|TRBJ2-5|TRBD1
CSVRTGGEETQYF
TGCAGTGTTCGGACAGGGGGAGAAGAGACCCAGTACTTC
>TRBV20-1|NA|TRBJ2-1|NA
CSAHRTGGRNEQFF
TGCAGTGCCCATAGAACGGGGGGCCGAAATGAGCAGTTCTTC
>TRBV6-2/TRBV6-3|NA|TRBJ1-1|NA
CASSPVAEAFF
TGTGCCAGCAGTCCCGTAGCTGAAGCTTTCTTT
>TRBV12-3/TRBV12-4|NA|TRBJ1-1|NA
CASRRERGTEAFF
TGTGCCAGCAGACGTGAGAGGGGCACTGAAGCTTTCTTT
>TRBV6-1|NA|TRBJ1-6|TRBD1
CASSTDRGNSPLHF
TGTGCCAGCAGTACAGACAGGGGTAATTCACCCCTCCACTTT
>TRBV24-1|NA|TRBJ2-2|TRBD1
CATSDLGQANTGELFF
TGTGCCACCAGTGATTTGGGACAGGCGAACACCGGGGAGCTGTTTTTT
>TRBV6-2/TRBV6-3|NA|TRBJ1-5|NA
CASMNGGNQPQHF
TGTGCCAGCATGAATGGGGGCAATCAGCCCCAGCATTTT
>TRBV4-3|NA|TRBJ2-2|NA
CASSQDEGITGELFF
TGCGCCAGCAGCCAAGATGAGGGGATCACCGGGGAGCTGTTTTTT
>TRBV7-6|NA|TRBJ1-1|NA
CASSLQEDTEAFF
TGTGCCAGCAGCCTCCAAGAGGACACTGAAGCTTTCTTT
>TRBV5-4|NA|TRBJ2-3|TRBD1
CASSLAGGRTDTQYF
TGTGCCAGCAGCTTGGCAGGGGGACGGACAGATACGCAGTATTTT
>TRBV18|NA|TRBJ1-2|TRBD1
CASSSTGGGYTF
TGTGCCAGCTCGTCTACAGGGGGCGGCTACACCTTC
>TRBV23-1|NA|TRBJ2-4|NA
CASRPDRHLAKNIQYF
TGCGCCAGCAGACCCGACAGACACTTAGCCAAAAACATTCAGTACTTC
>TRBV7-8|NA|TRBJ2-5|NA
CAIGLQTQYF
TGTGCCATTGGCCTCCAGACCCAGTACTTC
>TRBV5-1|NA|TRBJ2-3|NA
CASSLEGWADTQYF
TGCGCCAGCAGCTTGGAGGGCTGGGCAGATACGCAGTATTTT
>TRBV12-3/TRBV12-4|few|TRBJ2-5|NA
CASSLVSGETQYF
TGTGCCAGCAGTTTAGTTTCCGGAGAGACCCAGTACTTC
>TRBV15|NA|TRBJ2-6|NA
CATSRDRWGANVLTF
TGTGCCACCAGCAGAGACCGATGGGGGGCCAACGTCCTGACTTTC
>TRBV3-1|NA|TRBJ2-5|NA
CASSRAASSRTAEETQYF
TGTGCCAGCAGCCGAGCCGCTTCATCCAGGACAGCCGAAGAGACCCAGTACTTC
>TRBV10-3|NA|TRBJ2-1|NA
CAISGRGPLNNEQFF
TGTGCCATCAGTGGACGGGGGCCACTAAACAATGAGCAGTTCTTC
>TRBV9|NA|TRBJ2-1|NA
CASSPLRIAYNEQFF
TGTGCCAGCAGCCCACTGCGGATCGCCTACAATGAGCAGTTCTTC
>TRBV6-2/TRBV6-3|few|TRBJ2-4|NA
CASSYLLGDIQYF
TGTGCCAGCAGTTACCTCCTGGGGGACATTCAGTACTTC
>TRBV11-3|once|TRBJ2-5|NA
CASSLTNQETQYF
TGTGCCAGCAGCTTGACAAACCAAGAGACCCAGTACTTC
>TRBV14|NA|TRBJ2-3|TRBD2
CASSQRLAGDTDTQYF
TGTGCCAGCAGCCAAAGACTAGCGGGAGACACAGATACGCAGTATTTT
>TRBV12-3/TRBV12-4|NA|TRBJ2-7|NA
CASSSLYEQYF
TGTGCCAGCAGTTCCCTCTACGAGCAGTACTTC
>TRBV2|NA|TRBJ2-1|NA
CASSAARVGEQFF
TGTGCCAGCAGTGCTGCGAGGGTGGGGGAGCAGTTCTTC
>TRBV2|once|TRBJ1-5|NA
CASSEAPTWCQHF
TGTGCCAGCAGTGAAGCGCCCACGTGGTGCCAGCATTTT
>TRBV12-3/TRBV12-4|NA|TRBJ1-3|TRBD1
CASRATGAGNTIYF
TGTGCCAGCAGAGCCACAGGGGCTGGAAACACCATATATTTT
>TRBV20-1|NA|TRBJ2-2|NA
CSANRDTGELFF
TGCAGTGCTAACAGGGACACCGGGGAGCTGTTTTTT
>TRBV20-1|NA|TRBJ1-5|TRBD1
CSARTGGGQPQHF
TGCAGTGCTAGGACAGGGGGCGGTCAGCCCCAGCATTTT
>TRBV5-1|NA|TRBJ2-7|TRBD2
CASSLKASGALYEQYF
TGCGCCAGCAGCTTGAAGGCTAGCGGGGCTCTCTACGAGCAGTACTTC
>TRBV12-2|NA|TRBJ2-7|NA
CASRFFDRVVWEQYF
TGTGCAAGTCGCTTTTTCGACAGGGTAGTCTGGGAGCAGTACTTC
>TRBV20-1|NA|TRBJ1-6|TRBD1
CSASRTGGFSSPLHF
TGCAGTGCTTCCCGGACAGGGGGCTTTAGTTCACCCCTCCACTTT
>TRBV12-3/TRBV12-4|NA|TRBJ1-5|TRBD1
CASRVTGGNQPQHF
TGTGCCAGCAGGGTTACAGGGGGCAATCAGCCCCAGCATTTT
>TRBV19|NA|TRBJ1-1|NA
CASSMGRGPRRAFF
TGTGCCAGTAGTATGGGGAGGGGCCCCCGGCGAGCTTTCTTT
>TRBV30|few|TRBJ1-6|NA
CAWSGRDTISYNSPLHF
TGTGCCTGGAGTGGCCGGGACACCATCTCCTATAATTCACCCCTCCACTTT
>TRBV12-3/TRBV12-4|NA|TRBJ2-7|TRBD1
CASSLGAQGPLYEQYF
TGTGCCAGCAGTTTAGGAGCACAGGGGCCACTCTACGAGCAGTACTTC
>TRBV30|NA|TRBJ1-1|NA
CAWTQGNTEAFF
TGTGCCTGGACCCAGGGTAACACTGAAGCTTTCTTT
>TRBV29-1|NA|TRBJ1-2|NA
CSVGSPQRGYTF
TGCAGCGTTGGGTCGCCGCAACGGGGCTACACCTTC
>TRBV6-1|NA|TRBJ2-3|NA
CASRNSYQQGPDTQYF
TGTGCCAGCAGGAACTCATATCAACAGGGTCCAGATACGCAGTATTTT
>TRBV5-1|NA|TRBJ1-3|NA
CASSPSAGDTIYF
TGCGCCAGCAGCCCTTCAGCGGGCGACACCATATATTTT
>TRBV7-2|NA|TRBJ2-4|TRBD2
CASSPRGRGNTKNIQYF
TGTGCCAGCAGCCCCCGTGGGAGGGGAAACACCAAAAACATTCAGTACTTC
>TRBV6-4|once|TRBJ1-2|NA
CASSDGPNSYGYTF
TGTGCCAGCAGTGACGGACCTAACTCCTATGGCTACACCTTC
>TRBV29-1|NA|TRBJ2-3|NA
CSLLVVGTDTQYF
TGCAGCCTGTTAGTGGTGGGCACAGATACGCAGTATTTT
>TRBV20-1|NA|TRBJ2-3|NA
CSASRSTSTDTQYF
TGCAGTGCTAGCCGCAGCACTAGCACAGATACGCAGTATTTT
>TRBV30|NA|TRBJ2-1|NA
CAWGGLFNEQFF
TGTGCCTGGGGCGGTCTTTTCAATGAGCAGTTCTTC
>TRBV3-1|NA|TRBJ1-5|NA
CASSQGASQPQHF
TGTGCCAGCAGCCAAGGGGCCAGTCAGCCCCAGCATTTT
>TRBV7-6|NA|TRBJ2-7|NA
CASSAGPEQYF
TGTGCCAGCAGCGCCGGACCCGAGCAGTACTTC
>TRBV5-1|few|TRBJ1-2|NA
CASSIDRNGYTF
TGCGCCAGCAGCATTGACAGGAATGGCTACACCTTC
>TRBV29-1|NA|TRBJ2-1|NA
CSAEPVGEQFF
TGCAGCGCAGAGCCGGTAGGGGAGCAGTTCTTC
>TRBV7-2|NA|TRBJ1-2|NA
CASSLEPRYYGYTF
TGTGCCAGCAGCTTAGAACCCAGATACTATGGCTACACCTTC
>TRBV13|once|TRBJ2-7|TRBD1
CASSLGGGDFNEQYF
TGTGCCAGCAGCTTAGGAGGGGGCGATTTCAACGAGCAGTACTTC
>TRBV9|NA|TRBJ2-2|TRBD2
CASSVGLAGLSGELFF
TGTGCCAGCAGCGTAGGTCTAGCGGGGCTCTCCGGGGAGCTGTTTTTT
>TRBV13|NA|TRBJ2-1|TRBD2
CASITSGYNEQFF
TGTGCCAGCATAACTAGCGGCTACAATGAGCAGTTCTTC
>TRBV12-3/TRBV12-4|NA|TRBJ1-1|NA
CASSPLDRPFNTEAFF
TGTGCCAGCAGTCCCTTGGACAGACCTTTCAACACTGAAGCTTTCTTT
>TRBV30|NA|TRBJ1-6|NA
CAWNYPRGSYNSPLHF
TGTGCCTGGAATTATCCCCGCGGCTCCTATAATTCACCCCTCCACTTT
>TRBV29-1|NA|TRBJ1-5|NA
CSVGFGGNQPQHF
TGCAGCGTTGGTTTTGGGGGGAATCAGCCCCAGCATTTT
>TRBV6-1|NA|TRBJ2-7|NA
CASSEVGRTLSSYEQYF
TGTGCCAGCAGTGAAGTCGGACGGACACTGAGCTCCTACGAGCAGTACTTC
>TRBV9|NA|TRBJ2-1|NA
CASSVAASGFGEQFF
TGTGCCAGCAGCGTAGCGGCTTCTGGGTTTGGTGAGCAGTTCTTC
>TRBV7-9|NA|TRBJ1-1|NA
CASSSDSSYGEAFF
TGTGCCAGCAGCTCGGACAGTAGTTATGGTGAAGCTTTCTTT
>TRBV6-5|NA|TRBJ2-1|TRBD1
CASSWDRSYNEQFF
TGTGCCAGCAGTTGGGACAGATCCTACAATGAGCAGTTCTTC